Below are 28 T cell receptor beta chains sequenced from a single sample in a study of blood T cells in healthy people across ages. Alongside a J-beta primer mix, a sample-barcoded 5' primer served in a second PCR lasting about 7 to 11 cycles. TCRdb reanalysed the 5' RACE reads using MiXCR and keeps one entry per CDR3 protein. This sample has approximately 1,700,000 distinct CDR3 sequences, with about two fifths found just once. Sequencing was done on a sample of blood. Receptors were obtained from a human donor in good health.

This clonotype has a single count. The chain carries TRBV4-1 and TRBJ2-5; possibly TRBD1 for D (5 bases). Matching the DNA end better, TRBJ2-7 makes the J call doubtful. The CDR3 sequence is 15 residues long. The germline V gene encodes CDR1 MGHRA and CDR2 YSYEKL. CDR3 in amino acids: CASSQVAGNSYEQYF. Written as DNA, the CDR3 is TGCGCCAGCAGCCAAGTCGCAGGGAATTCCTACGAGCAGTACTTC.

The rearrangement links TRBV2 to TRBJ2-3; D is ambiguous. Germline V gives CDR1 SNHLY, CDR2 FYNNEI. Trimming stripped 4 bases from V and 2 bases from J, with 10 bases between. This CDR3 contains 14 residues. The CDR3 protein is CASSAQMHTDTQYF. CDR3 sequence (DNA): TGTGCCAGCAGTGCCCAGATGCACACAGATACGCAGTATTTT.

Only a few counts were recorded for this clonotype. This chain uses TRBV12-3 or TRBV12-4 with TRBJ2-6; 8 positions match TRBD1. The J segment lost 2 bases and the V segment lost 2 bases, leaving 2 bases of the junction unmatched. This CDR3 contains 16 residues. The CDR3 sequence is CASSLLQGAGANVLTF. Written as DNA, the CDR3 is TGTGCCAGCAGTTTACTACAGGGGGCTGGGGCCAACGTCCTGACTTTC.

This clonotype was counted many times. The chain employs TRBV29-1 and TRBJ1-2, with D possibly being TRBD1 (6 bases). V lost 6 bases to trimming and J lost 3 bases, with 11 bases between them. The CDR3 runs to 12 residues. The germline CDR1 and CDR2 sequences are SQVTM and ANQGSEA. CDR3 sequence (DNA): TGCAGCGTGGAGGGGGGGGACTATGGCTACACCTTC. It translates to CSVEGGDYGYTF.

The chain links TRBV7-9 to TRBJ2-7, with a weak D call TRBD2 (6 bases). The CDR3 is 14 residues long. CDR1 and CDR2 (germline): SEHNR, FQNEAQ (reference sequence). V shed 2 bases and J shed 3 bases, with 11 bases lying between them. In DNA form, the CDR3 reads TGTGCCAGCAGCTTAACTAGCCTTTACTACGAGCAGTACTTC. This sequence encodes CASSLTSLYYEQYF.

The chain carries TRBV7-2 and TRBJ2-3; D tentatively reads TRBD1 or TRBD2 (5 bases each). CDR1 and CDR2 from the germline V gene are SGHTA and FQGNSA. The CDR3 spans 16 residues. The V and J ends lost 5 bases and 1 base respectively, with 16 bases between them. The chain's CDR3 is CASSPEGRAGTDTQYF. The CDR3, as DNA: TGTGCCAGCAGCCCCGAGGGGCGGGCAGGCACAGATACGCAGTATTTT.

The chain has TRBV7-9 and TRBJ2-7; 7 nucleotides align to TRBD1. Trimming at V came to 6 bases and at J to 4 bases, leaving 9 bases not matched to a gene. This CDR3 is 14 amino acids long. CDR1 is SEHNR and CDR2 is FQNEAQ in the germline V gene (reference sequence). The CDR3 loop is CASSSQGEPYEQYF. The CDR3 region has the DNA TGTGCCAGCAGTTCTCAGGGGGAACCTTACGAGCAGTACTTC.

This chain joins TRBV7-9 and TRBJ1-4; D might be TRBD1 (5 bases). In germline, CDR1 is SEHNR, CDR2 FQNEAQ (reference sequence). V lost 5 bases and J 10 bases, leaving 17 bases between the germline ends. This CDR3 contains 14 residues. In DNA form, the CDR3 reads TGTGCCAGCAGCGCGCCCGAGGATAGGGGAAAACTGTTTTTT. Translating gives CASSAPEDRGKLFF.

The V gene is TRBV15, the J gene TRBJ2-1; either TRBD1 or TRBD2 may fit D (5 bases each). Germline V gene data show CDR1 as LNHNV and CDR2 as YYDKDF (reference sequence). The V gene lost 4 bases and the J gene lost 3 bases, with 25 bases spanning the gap. The CDR3 length is 19 residues. For the CDR3, the DNA is TGTGCCACCAGCACCTATCTCTCCCGGGACGGTGATGTCTACAATGAGCAGTTCTTC. Translation gives CATSTYLSRDGDVYNEQFF.

The chain couples TRBV29-1 to TRBJ2-1; TRBD2 aligns across 15 bases. Germline V gene lookup returns CDR1 SQVTM and CDR2 ANQGSEA. Germline trimming cut 4 bases from V and 14 bases from J; bases unmatched to any gene: 9. CDR3 size: 14 residues. CDR3 amino acids: CSVAAPRTSGGEFF. Here the CDR3 DNA reads TGCAGCGTTGCCGCCCCACGGACTAGCGGGGGGGAGTTCTTC.

The chain couples TRBV10-3 to TRBJ1-2, with D unclear. The CDR3 is made up of 13 amino acids. The V end was cut by 7 bases, the J end by 4 bases, with 13 bases between. Germline V gives CDR1 ENHRY, CDR2 SYGVKD. The CDR3 DNA is TGTGCCATCACTCCAGACCTATCCTATGGCTACACCTTC. The encoded protein is CAITPDLSYGYTF.

The chain links TRBV5-4 to TRBJ2-1, with 9 nucleotides matching TRBD1. This CDR3 is built from 15 residues. The J segment lost 6 bases and the V segment lost 0 bases, leaving 4 bases of the junction unmatched. Germline values: CDR1 SGHNT, CDR2 YYREEE (reference sequence). CDR3 loop: CASSLGDRVGNEQFF. CDR3 DNA sequence: TGTGCCAGCAGCTTGGGGGACAGGGTCGGCAATGAGCAGTTCTTC.

The rearrangement links TRBV15 to TRBJ2-1; D is uncertain. Germline lookup yields CDR1 LNHNV and CDR2 YYDKDF (reference sequence). This CDR3 has 15 residues. V gave up 1 base and J gave up 8 bases, with 15 bases separating them. CDR3 nucleotides: TGTGCCACCAGCAGAGGGGATAAGACGGGCGATGAGCAGTTCTTC. The encoded protein is CATSRGDKTGDEQFF.

This clonotype was counted between two and nine times. The CDR3 coding sequence is TGTGCCAGCAGTTACGTGGGAGTTAATGAAAAACTGTTTTTT. Protein: CASSYVGVNEKLFF. The chain links TRBV6-6 to TRBJ1-4; unclear D gene. V was pared by 2 bases and J by 4 bases, with 8 bases between. The CDR3 consists of 14 residues. CDR1 and CDR2 (germline): MNHNY, SVGAGI (reference sequence).

This clonotype showed up just once. The CDR3 region is CSASLRGGPYNEQFF. CDR3 DNA sequence: TGCAGTGCTAGTTTGCGGGGGGGCCCCTACAATGAGCAGTTCTTC. This chain links TRBV20-1 with TRBJ2-1, with 9 bases fitting TRBD2. This CDR3 is 15 amino acids long. Germline-derived CDR1 and CDR2 are DFQATT and SNEGSKA (reference sequence). Losses at the gene ends were 3 bases for V and 2 bases for J; bases not matched to a gene: 5.

The chain couples TRBV5-5 to TRBJ2-2; either TRBD1 or TRBD2 may supply D (5 bases each). Between the trimmed V and J ends, which lost 3 bases and 1 base, there was a span of 16 bases. This CDR3 has 17 amino acids. Per germline, CDR1 SGHKS and CDR2 YYEKEE (reference sequence). CDR3 DNA: TGTGCCAGCAGCTACGGAGGCGTCAGGGTGAACACCGGGGAGCTGTTTTTT. This gives the protein CASSYGGVRVNTGELFF.

This clonotype was seen just once. The chain has TRBV6-6 and TRBJ1-4; no definite D call. The V gene's germline CDR1 is MNHNY and CDR2 SVGAGI (reference sequence). This CDR3 contains 15 residues. The V and J ends lost 5 bases and 0 bases respectively, with 10 bases between them. The CDR3 reads CASSPDGSTNEKLFF. The CDR3 nucleotides are TGTGCCAGCAGTCCCGACGGCTCAACTAATGAAAAACTGTTTTTT.

The chain combines TRBV7-3 with TRBJ2-1; D remains ambiguous. Trimming stripped 3 bases from V and 9 bases from J, with 12 bases between. CDR1 is SGHTA and CDR2 is FQGTGA in the germline V gene. This CDR3 has 13 amino acids. CDR3 coding DNA: TGTGCCAGCAGCTTGGATCCCCGGAGTGAGCAGTTCTTC. Amino acids: CASSLDPRSEQFF.

This clonotype occurred once. This chain uses TRBV28 with TRBJ1-6; D not certain. CDR1 is MDHEN and CDR2 is SYDVKM in the germline V gene. The length of the CDR3 is 14 residues. V was trimmed by 2 bases and J by 4 bases, leaving 6 bases between them. DNA for the CDR3: TGTGCCAGCAGTTTAAATGATTATAATTCACCCCTCCACTTT. Residues: CASSLNDYNSPLHF.

The V gene is TRBV29-1, the J gene TRBJ2-1, with D unresolved. The CDR3 sequence is 15 residues long. Per germline, CDR1 SQVTM and CDR2 ANQGSEA. The V end lost 4 bases, the J end lost 1 base, and 14 bases lay between the germline ends. CDR3 amino acids: CSVGAGQWSYNEQFF. The CDR3 nucleotides read TGCAGCGTTGGGGCCGGCCAATGGTCCTACAATGAGCAGTTCTTC.

The chain couples TRBV5-1 to TRBJ2-1, with 9 bases identical to TRBD1. The CDR3 spans 15 residues. CDR1 and CDR2 from the germline V gene are SGHRS and YFSETQ. V shed 0 bases and J 8 bases; nucleotides not matched to a gene: 6. The CDR3 spells CASSLERTGVDEQFF. The CDR3 DNA reads TGCGCCAGCAGCTTGGAGAGGACAGGGGTCGATGAGCAGTTCTTC.

V and J are TRBV5-5 and TRBJ1-4; D not resolved. Trimming left V 0 bases short and J 8 bases short, with 14 bases between. CDR3 size: 15 residues. The V gene's germline CDR1 is SGHKS and CDR2 YYEKEE (reference sequence). CDR3 bases: TGTGCCAGCAGCTTGGTTGGATTGGGGATAGAAAAACTGTTTTTT. This encodes CASSLVGLGIEKLFF.

The J gene is TRBJ2-1, the V gene TRBV5-1; TRBD2 matches at 7 bases. The CDR3 extends over 17 amino acids. V lost 0 bases, J lost 6 bases, and 12 bases stayed unmatched. Germline CDR1 reads SGHRS; CDR2 reads YFSETQ. The CDR3 here is CASSLGEAGTGSNEQFF. The DNA for the CDR3 is TGCGCCAGCAGCTTGGGTGAAGCGGGGACGGGAAGCAATGAGCAGTTCTTC.

Only one count was recorded for this clonotype. The J gene is TRBJ2-3, the V gene TRBV5-1, with 8 positions matching TRBD2. Germline V gene data show CDR1 as SGHRS and CDR2 as YFSETQ. V shed 0 bases, J shed 5 bases, and the junction held 8 bases outside the gene matches. The CDR3 has 16 residues. For the CDR3, the DNA is TGCGCCAGCAGCTTGGCCGACTACCGGGGGGGAGATACGCAGTATTTT. It encodes CASSLADYRGGDTQYF.

The V gene is TRBV20-1, the J gene TRBJ1-1; TRBD1 might be the D (6 bases). The ends were cut back, 4 bases at V and 7 bases at J, with 13 bases in the middle. Germline CDR1 and CDR2: DFQATT and SNEGSKA (reference sequence). The CDR3 spans 12 residues. The CDR3 protein is CSAKAGVNEAFF. In DNA, the CDR3 is TGCAGTGCTAAGGCAGGGGTTAATGAAGCTTTCTTT.

On this clonotype: At one end the junction does not follow the germline gene, possibly because of a read error. This chain joins TRBV28 and TRBJ2-7, with 9 bases matching TRBD1. Germline V gene data show CDR1 as MDHEN and CDR2 as SYDVKM. The CDR3 loop spans 14 amino acids. Written as DNA, the CDR3 is TGTGCCAGCAGGGAACGACAGGGGGTCTACGGGCAGTACTTC. Protein: CASRERQGVYGQYF.

The chain recombines TRBV7-9 with TRBJ2-1; 7 nucleotides agree with TRBD1. The CDR3 sequence is 16 residues long. Germline V CDR1 and CDR2: SEHNR, FQNEAQ (reference sequence). V lost 1 base and J lost 10; bases outside the gene matches: 13. CDR3 sequence (DNA): TGTGCCAGCAGCTTAGTTAGGGGGCGCCGGACTTACGAGCAGTTCTTC. Amino acids: CASSLVRGRRTYEQFF. Complete variable domain (other parts from reference TRBV7-9 and TRBJ2-1): DTGVSQNPRHKITKRGQNVTFRCDPISEHNRLYWYRQTLGQGPEFLTYFQNEAQLEKSRLLSDRFSAERPKGSFSTLEIQRTEQGDSAMYLCASSLVRGRRTYEQFFGPGTRLTVL.

This chain connects TRBV5-1 to TRBJ1-2; possibly TRBD1 for D (5 bases). V dropped 4 bases and J dropped 8 bases, with 21 bases sitting between them. CDR1 and CDR2 from the germline V gene are SGHRS and YFSETQ. The CDR3 spans 15 residues. The CDR3 sequence is CASSAGTGVTRGYTF. DNA of the CDR3: TGCGCCAGCAGCGCCGGGACCGGAGTAACTAGAGGCTACACCTTC.